This T cell receptor beta chain was retrieved from a study of somatic mutations in cytotoxic T cells in rheumatoid arthritis. Background on the study: Peripheral blood samples of 25 to 35 ml EDTA were taken from patients directly after diagnosis and before treatment. Certain V beta antibody-stained T-cell populations, V beta1+ cells sequenced for TCRB among them, were flow-sorted to nearly 100% purity.

Clones were read by immunoSEQ multiplex PCR, and TCRdb kept only the in-frame ones, dropping some. Of around 11,000 clones detected, roughly 70% appear once; the ten largest clones hold approximately 35%. Source material: CD8+ T cells sorted from blood. The clonotype originates from an adult with rheumatoid arthritis.

This CDR3 reads CASSIGTPLAYNEQFF. The CDR3 bases are TGTGCCAGTAGTATTGGAACCCCACTGGCTTACAATGAGCAGTTCTTC. The J gene is TRBJ2-1, the V gene TRBV19; D call uncertain. Trimming cost V 3 bases and J 4 bases, with 16 bases left between them. Germline V lookup: CDR1 LNHDA, CDR2 SQIVND (reference sequence). The CDR3 contains 16 residues.